The sequence of this T cell receptor (beta chain) was determined in a study of response to subunit inactivated influenza vaccine. Findings of the study overall: After each seasonal influenza vaccination, few new T cells are recruited, the authors suggested.

TCRdb itself ran the RT-PCR reads through MiXCR, one entry per CDR3 protein. The sample contains roughly 760,000 distinct CDR3 sequences, over 20% of which appear only once. The CDR3 extends over 14 amino acids. Germline lookup yields CDR1 DFQATT and CDR2 SNEGSKA (reference sequence). V was pared by 5 bases and J by 4 bases, with 17 bases between. On this clonotype itself: Antigen unknown.

The chain links TRBV20-1 to TRBJ2-5; tentatively, D is TRBD2 (6 bases). The material was PBMCs from blood, obtained more than 4 days after vaccination. This clonotype was sampled from a man aged 45-65 years who received an inactivated influenza vaccine. The CDR3 loop reads CSASPGEGGETQYF. The CDR3 coding sequence is TGCAGTGCTTCCCCGGGTGAGGGAGGAGAGACCCAGTACTTC.